This T cell receptor (beta chain) was captured by sequencing in a study of cytomegalovirus exposure and HLA in healthy donors. Study background: Earlier work reported 100 million or so unique TCR beta sequences from about 179 million T cells. The study, taken as a whole, reports: Compared with the roughly 700-donor mean, an Asian-associated ancestry cluster reportedly had fewer N-insertions, according to a later analysis. Roughly even sequencing depth across donors was the assumption behind the presence/absence analyses.

The PCR employed 60 Vbeta primers together with 13 Jbeta primers. The data were produced by immunoSEQ multiplex PCR, yet TCRdb's version contains in-frame clones alone and is incomplete. This repertoire shows roughly 150,000 clones, about 80% found once; its top ten account for 1.7%. CDR1 and CDR2 from the germline V gene are SQVTM and ANQGSEA. Trimming shortened V by 8 bases and J by 5 bases, and 11 bases separated the two germline ends. The CDR3 has 11 amino acids. A note on this clone: What it recognizes is unknown.

The clonotype comes from a woman under 40 in good health and CMV-seronegative. The chain joins TRBV29-1 to TRBJ2-3; unclear D gene. The sample consisted of PBMCs. DNA of the CDR3: TGCAGCACCCGGGTGGGAGATACGCAGTATTTT. It translates to CSTRVGDTQYF.